These T cell receptor beta chains were read from a single sample in a study of blood T cell repertoires in COVID-19. Produced via immunoSEQ multiplex PCR; TCRdb's table is partial and in-frame only. The sample contains about 40,000 clones, about 85% of which appear only once. The sample was peripheral blood. These receptors were taken from a man aged 55 to 69 with COVID-19, enrolled during active disease. Each CDR3 is given with its conserved first and last residue. The order of the fields is D gene, V gene, J gene, clone size, CDR3 protein, CDR3 DNA. A D gene is named only where the DNA matches it firmly. Part of the rows lack a size; the others show once, few, many or a class for expanded clones.

TRBD1	TRBV6-2/TRBV6-3	TRBJ1-5	-	CASSYTQGQPQHF	TGTGCCAGCAGTTACACACAGGGGCAGCCCCAGCATTTT
-	TRBV7-2	TRBJ2-2	-	CASSWGLPNTGELFF	TGTGCCAGCAGCTGGGGACTCCCGAACACCGGGGAGCTGTTTTTT
TRBD1	TRBV29-1	TRBJ1-2	-	CSVERGQGANGYTF	TGCAGCGTTGAGAGGGGACAGGGGGCCAATGGCTACACCTTC
TRBD2	TRBV5-1	TRBJ2-3	-	CASSLVGAGGSDTQYF	TGCGCCAGCAGCTTGGTTGGTGCGGGAGGGTCAGATACGCAGTATTTT
-	TRBV27	TRBJ2-7	few	CASSPNGRGEQYF	TGTGCCAGCAGTCCCAATGGCCGGGGCGAGCAGTACTTC
-	TRBV6-5	TRBJ1-1	-	CASGAEGDTEAFF	TGTGCCAGCGGGGCAGAGGGGGACACTGAAGCTTTCTTT
-	TRBV30	TRBJ2-7	-	CAWSVWTHGLNYEQYF	TGTGCCTGGAGTGTATGGACACACGGACTAAACTACGAGCAGTACTTC
-	TRBV29-1	TRBJ1-2	-	CSVGSSRGGNYGYTF	TGCAGCGTTGGCTCTAGTCGGGGGGGAAACTATGGCTACACCTTC
TRBD1	TRBV6-2/TRBV6-3	TRBJ2-1	-	CASSSVGTGRNEQFF	TGTGCCAGCAGTTCCGTCGGGACAGGTCGCAATGAGCAGTTCTTC
-	TRBV3-1/TRBV3-2	TRBJ2-3	-	CASSQGWARSPDTQYF	TGTGCCAGCAGCCAAGGGTGGGCCAGAAGCCCAGATACGCAGTATTTT
TRBD1	TRBV30	TRBJ2-5	-	CAWSSRDRETQYF	TGTGCCTGGAGTTCCCGGGACAGAGAGACCCAGTACTTC
-	TRBV3-1/TRBV3-2	TRBJ1-2	-	CASSDRTMANYGYTF	TGTGCCAGCAGCGACAGGACAATGGCTAACTATGGCTACACCTTC
-	TRBV9	TRBJ1-2	-	CASSDPGGYTF	TGTGCCAGCAGCGACCCAGGGGGCTACACCTTC
-	TRBV25-1	TRBJ2-1	-	CASNTIAFDNEQFF	TGTGCCAGCAACACCATCGCCTTTGACAATGAGCAGTTCTTC
-	TRBV30	TRBJ2-3	-	CAWSRFSTDTQYF	TGTGCCTGGAGTCGGTTTAGCACAGATACGCAGTATTTT